The present T cell receptor beta chain was sequenced within a study of blood T cell repertoires in COVID-19. The wider study: Whether acute or convalescent, the COVID-19 samples came from the United States, Italy and Spain.

The junction had 6 bases not matched to a gene; V was cut back by 5 bases and J by 3 bases. From germline, CDR1 is SGHTA and CDR2 FQGNSA. CDR3 length equals 14 residues. Libraries were prepared by immunoSEQ multiplex PCR; TCRdb keeps only in-frame clonotypes and omits some of them. The sample carries about 67,000 clones, 87% recorded once. Sequencing was done on a sample of peripheral blood. The origin of this receptor is a woman at least 80 years old with acute or convalescent COVID-19. V is TRBV7-2 and J is TRBJ2-7; the match to TRBD2 covers 8 bases. The CDR3 reads CASSPGGTIYEQYF. The CDR3 DNA follows: TGTGCCAGCAGCCCGGGGGGGACTATCTACGAGCAGTACTTC.